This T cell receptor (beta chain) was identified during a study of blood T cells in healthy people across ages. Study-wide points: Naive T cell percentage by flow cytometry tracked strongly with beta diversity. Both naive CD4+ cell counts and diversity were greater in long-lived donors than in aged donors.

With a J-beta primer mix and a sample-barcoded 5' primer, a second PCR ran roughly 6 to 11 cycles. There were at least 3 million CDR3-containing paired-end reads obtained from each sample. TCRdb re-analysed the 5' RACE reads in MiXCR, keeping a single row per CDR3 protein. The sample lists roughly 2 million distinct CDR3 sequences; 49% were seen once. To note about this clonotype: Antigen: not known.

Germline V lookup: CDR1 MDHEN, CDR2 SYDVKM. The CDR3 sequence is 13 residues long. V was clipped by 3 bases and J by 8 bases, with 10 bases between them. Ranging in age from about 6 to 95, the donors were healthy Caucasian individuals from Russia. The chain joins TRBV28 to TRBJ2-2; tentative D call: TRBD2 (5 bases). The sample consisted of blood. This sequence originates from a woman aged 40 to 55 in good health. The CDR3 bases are TGTGCCAGCAGTTTTGAGGGCCCGGGGGAGCTGTTTTTT. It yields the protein CASSFEGPGELFF.